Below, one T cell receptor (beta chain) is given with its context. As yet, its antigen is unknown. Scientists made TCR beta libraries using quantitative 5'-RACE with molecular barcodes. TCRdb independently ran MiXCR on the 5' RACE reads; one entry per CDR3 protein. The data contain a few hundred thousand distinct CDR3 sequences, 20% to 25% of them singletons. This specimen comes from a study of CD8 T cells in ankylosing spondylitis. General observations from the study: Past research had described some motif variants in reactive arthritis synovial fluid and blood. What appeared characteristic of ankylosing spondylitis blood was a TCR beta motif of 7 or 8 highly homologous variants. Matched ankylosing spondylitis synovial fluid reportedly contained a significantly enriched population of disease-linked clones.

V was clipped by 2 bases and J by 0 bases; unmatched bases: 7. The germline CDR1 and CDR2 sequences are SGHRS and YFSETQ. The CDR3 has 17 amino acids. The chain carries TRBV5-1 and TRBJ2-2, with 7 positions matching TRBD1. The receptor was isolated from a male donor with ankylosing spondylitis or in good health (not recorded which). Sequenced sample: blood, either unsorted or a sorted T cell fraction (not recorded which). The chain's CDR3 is CASSFSLQGANTGELFF. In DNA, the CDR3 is TGCGCCAGCAGCTTTAGCCTTCAGGGGGCGAACACCGGGGAGCTGTTTTTT.